The present T cell receptor (beta chain) was sequenced within a study of cytomegalovirus exposure and HLA in healthy donors (dated by TCRdb to about 2017). Describing the broader study: An earlier analysis of approximately 640 of the donors reported about 290 Gb of sequence data and 117 million unique TCR beta sequences from roughly 180 million T cells. The genetic ancestry cluster associated with self-reported Caucasian donors included approximately 85% of the approximately 430 genotyped donors. Donor age, sex, ethnicity and CMV serostatus were collected together with the repertoire data. An early release that covered roughly 600 HLA-typed donors contained about 300 gigabases of sequencing data and 70 million to 100 million unique TCR sequences. Among several hundred genotyped donors of the cohort, an average of around 220,000 unique TCR beta nucleotide sequences was sequenced per donor, of which 15% to 20% were non-productive. The T cell repertoires of around 730 subjects were profiled by immunosequencing and related to cytomegalovirus serostatus. All discovery cohort repertoires had been generated using a single sequencing platform. Besides the first cohort of 550 to 750 subjects, a separate validation cohort made up of around 120 different subjects was used. The aim of the study was to test whether cataloging public T cell receptors could identify signatures of past pathogen exposure. To study patterns of TCR occurrence, a later analysis re-analyzed previously published TCR beta repertoires from under 750 donors and added high-resolution HLA genotyping. The later analysis used no new phenotypic data to find candidate immune exposures, relying instead on TCR beta sequences and their occurrence across donors. Roughly 5 DR-DQ haplotypes were handled as single units for association and clustering, since linkage in the cohort was strong. Class I and class II HLA loci were covered by the typing at four-digit resolution. Genome-wide SNP genotypes for about three fifths of the roughly 670 donors were used in a later genetic analysis, which treated that subset as a discovery cohort. Typing coverage differed by locus: A, B, C, DRB1 and DQB1 were typed in roughly 620-630 donors, DQA1 in roughly 510, DPA1 in nearly 610, and DPB1 in 400 to 490. To predict cytomegalovirus infection status, the study combined high-throughput TCR immunosequencing, statistical association of individual TCRs with disease status, and machine learning. To decide whether each TCR beta V gene segment behaved as functional or pseudogenic, an earlier analysis of some 600 of the donors relied on high-throughput TCR beta sequencing. Points the paper makes about the study in general: Immune exposure information for the cohort was limited to CMV serostatus. A cluster of highly shared sequence variants was judged likely to be a technical artifact of the sequencing pipeline. A later analysis reported that several top co-occurrence clusters appeared linked to parvovirus B19, influenza, CMV and Epstein-Barr virus. A later analysis found that TCR association rates varied across HLA loci, with DRB1 alleles showing the most associated TCRs and HLA-C alleles the fewest. Strong co-occurrence of HLA alleles, especially DR and DQ, made assigning TCR associations to individual alleles difficult. In an earlier analysis of about 540 of the donors, most TCR beta V segments were observed in productive rearrangements about 90% or about 30% of the time, broadly matching IMGT annotations. A later analysis found that most CMV-associated TCR beta chains appeared HLA-restricted, with HLA associations seemingly driven largely by CMV exposure. In a later analysis, around 17,000 TCR beta sequences were associated with specific HLA alleles at a false discovery rate of 0.05. A further reported finding was that TCR beta sequences accurately predicted the HLA-A and HLA-B alleles for most subjects in the first cohort. In both the original and validation cohorts, the classifier was reported to diagnose cytomegalovirus status with high specificity and sensitivity. Across donors, most TCR sequences were observed very rarely, whereas some public TCRs were present in many individuals. In a later analysis, HLA-associated TCR beta chains were found to be more clonally expanded and to have lower generation probabilities than equally common non-associated chains. Because the 87-base-pair reads could not distinguish some IMGT-functional V segments, including TRBV6-2 and TRBV6-3, those segments were excluded. Presence/absence analyses assumed roughly uniform sequencing depth across donors, an assumption that may not hold. A later genetic analysis reported fewer N-insertions in productive TCRs among donors in an Asian-associated ancestry cluster than the approximately 670-donor mean. The study gave a list of under 200 TCR beta chains associated with cytomegalovirus. Linkage disequilibrium might explain the correlated functional status among segregating V segments, but an unknown experimental factor could not be ruled out. The authors suggested that the approach could potentially be extended to other disease states and immunological phenotypes. In vitro tests confirmed that a few of the cytomegalovirus-associated TCR beta chains recognize cytomegalovirus antigens. Because counts were too low, roughly 18 rarely observed V segments, including chromosome 9 orphons, were left out of the earlier analysis of 587 of the donors. HLA typing was unavailable for some donors at each locus, so association tests used only the typed subset. An association between a missense DCLRE1C variant and V-gene and J-gene trimming of TCR beta chains was found in a later genetic analysis and replicated in an independent cohort. This cohort had only TCR beta chains sequenced, and the lack of alpha or paired-chain data limited which features could be detected.

Taken from cysteine to phenylalanine, the CDR3 has 13 residues. Only CDR3 DNA remains: 39 bases, in frame from the first base. Trimming costs V 2 bases and J 2 bases, and their ends lie 6 bases apart. The germline V gene encodes CDR1 SEHNR and CDR2 FQNEAQ (reference sequence). Library preparation was by the immunoSEQ multiplex PCR assay. A mixture of 60 forward primers for TCR Vbeta segments and 13 reverse primers for TCR Jbeta segments was used in the multiplex PCR. The CDR3 region of rearranged TCR beta genes was amplified from genomic DNA with a multiplex PCR assay. The amplified TCR beta libraries were sequenced on the Illumina HiSeq System as 87-base-pair reads. Under the source paper's analysis protocol: Across the roughly 700 repertoires, a later analysis counted approximately 83 million unique TCR beta chains, around 11 million of which were shared by at least two donors. Raw reads were error-corrected and collapsed into unique sequences by a nearest-neighbor algorithm in which closely related sequences were merged to remove PCR and sequencing errors. Alignment of CDR3 sequences to IMGT reference sequences was used to assign V, D and J gene segments. For a sequence to be retained, a match of at least six nucleotides to both a V gene segment and a J gene segment was required. A rearrangement counted as productive if the CDR3 had no stop codons and remained in frame with V and J, and every other rearrangement counted as non-productive. CDR3 was defined by IMGT convention, running from the second conserved V-encoded cysteine to the conserved J-encoded phenylalanine. Sequences without an unambiguous match to a single V gene segment were excluded from the earlier analysis of approximately 600 of the donors. In an earlier analysis of approximately 560 of the donors, a V segment was called functional when productive rearrangements were above 56.7%, and segregating when the standard deviation between donors exceeded 5%. A statistical classification framework was built for diagnosing cytomegalovirus status from the catalog of TCR beta chain sequences. A later analysis assigned V and J genes by comparing TCR nucleotide sequences with IMGT/GENE-DB human TR gene sequences. A later analysis assigned CDR3 sequences and most-parsimonious VDJ recombination scenarios with the TCRdist pipeline. In a later analysis, each TCR beta chain was defined by its CDR3 amino acid sequence together with its V-gene family, and reads lacking a unique V-gene family were excluded. In a later analysis, fewer than 650 highly shared, low-generation-probability nucleotide sequences were removed to address suspected cross-contamination and a sequencing artifact. For each public chain, a later analysis derived a clonal expansion index from normalized ranks of inferred template counts within each repertoire. Generation probabilities in a later analysis came from a VDJ recombination model fitted to out-of-frame rearrangements, and those results were checked against IGoR. In a later analysis, hypergeometric tests were used to score TCR-TCR, TCR-HLA and TCR-CMV co-occurrence, with a repertoire-size bias correction applied to TCR pairs. False discovery rates were estimated in a later analysis by permuting HLA or CMV assignments 20 times. A later analysis grouped co-occurring TCRs with DBSCAN, adding TCRdist sequence similarity when clustering within HLA-allele-positive subsets. For co-occurrence clustering, repertoires with fewer than 30,000 or more than 120,000 public chains were excluded, along with a handful of repertoires with anomalous nucleotide sharing. TCRdb provides this immuneACCESS table in a form limited to in-frame rearrangements. Some clones are lacking; in checked studies, under half of them reflect an unresolved V gene, and why the rest are absent is not known. D and trimming were read from the DNA, whereas the V and J calls and clone size are those reported in that table. This sample holds about 200,000 clones; 60% to 80% were observed only once. 1.5% to 2% of the sample goes to the ten largest clones.

To note about this clone: Its antigen target is currently unknown. No base-level quality is on record; no much larger clone is a single base apart.

The cohort was made up of approximately 700 healthy bone marrow donors. At the time of sampling, all cohort members were nominally healthy, though unrecorded immune exposures were likely present. The donor was CMV seronegative and was included in the group of around 320 seronegative cohort members. A peripheral blood sample was collected from each donor, and TCR beta sequencing was performed on peripheral blood mononuclear cells. The Qiagen DNeasy Blood Extraction Kit was used to extract genomic DNA from the blood cell samples. The TCR originated in a young man in good health and CMV-seronegative. The chain joins TRBV7-9 to TRBJ1-2, with no confident D gene call. Sequencing was done on a sample of PBMCs. The sequence in DNA is TGTGCCAGCAGCTTAATCCAGAACTATGGCTACACCTTC. Its protein is CASSLIQNYGYTF.